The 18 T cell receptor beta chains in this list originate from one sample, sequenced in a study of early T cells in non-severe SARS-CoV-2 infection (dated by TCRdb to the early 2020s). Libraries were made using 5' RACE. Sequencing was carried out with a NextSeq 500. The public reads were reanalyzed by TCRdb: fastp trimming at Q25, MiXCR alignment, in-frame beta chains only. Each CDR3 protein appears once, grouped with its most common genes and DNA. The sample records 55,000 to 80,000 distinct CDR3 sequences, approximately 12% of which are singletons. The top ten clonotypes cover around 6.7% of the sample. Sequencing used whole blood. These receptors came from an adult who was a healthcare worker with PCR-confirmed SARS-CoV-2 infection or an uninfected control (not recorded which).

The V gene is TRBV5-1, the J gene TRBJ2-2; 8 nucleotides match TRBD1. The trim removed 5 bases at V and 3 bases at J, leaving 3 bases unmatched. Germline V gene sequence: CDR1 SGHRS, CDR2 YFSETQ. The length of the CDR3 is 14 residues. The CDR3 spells CASRPGQDTGELFF. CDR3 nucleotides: TGCGCCAGCAGGCCGGGACAGGACACCGGGGAGCTGTTTTTT.

The CDR3 reads CASSLGGQNFQETQYF. DNA for the CDR3: TGTGCCAGCAGCTTAGGGGGACAGAATTTCCAAGAGACCCAGTACTTC. The J gene is TRBJ2-5, the V gene TRBV7-7; 7 bases line up with TRBD1. Trimming removed 1 base from V and 1 base from J; junction bases left unmatched: 6. There are 16 residues in the CDR3. Germline loops: CDR1 SSHAT, CDR2 FNYEAQ (reference sequence).

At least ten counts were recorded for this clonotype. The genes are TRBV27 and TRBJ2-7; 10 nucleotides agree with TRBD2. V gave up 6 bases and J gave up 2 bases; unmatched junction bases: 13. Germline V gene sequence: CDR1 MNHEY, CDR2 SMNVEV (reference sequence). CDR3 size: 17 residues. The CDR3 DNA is TGTGCCAGCAGACCGGGACGGACGGGACTAGCGACCTACGAGCAGTACTTC. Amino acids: CASRPGRTGLATYEQYF.

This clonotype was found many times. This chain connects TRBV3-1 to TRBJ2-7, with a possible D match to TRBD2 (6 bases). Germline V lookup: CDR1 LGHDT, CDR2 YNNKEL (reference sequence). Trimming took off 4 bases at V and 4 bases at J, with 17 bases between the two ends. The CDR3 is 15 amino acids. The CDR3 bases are TGTGCCAGCAGCCTAGGCGTGGAGGGGTTGTACGAGCAGTACTTC. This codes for CASSLGVEGLYEQYF.

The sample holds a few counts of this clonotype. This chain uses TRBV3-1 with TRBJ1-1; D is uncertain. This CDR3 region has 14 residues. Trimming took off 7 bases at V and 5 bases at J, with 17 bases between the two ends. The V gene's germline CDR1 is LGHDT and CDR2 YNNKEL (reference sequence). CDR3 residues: CASTLRETQTEAFF. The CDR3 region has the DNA TGTGCCAGCACACTTCGGGAGACTCAGACTGAAGCTTTCTTT.

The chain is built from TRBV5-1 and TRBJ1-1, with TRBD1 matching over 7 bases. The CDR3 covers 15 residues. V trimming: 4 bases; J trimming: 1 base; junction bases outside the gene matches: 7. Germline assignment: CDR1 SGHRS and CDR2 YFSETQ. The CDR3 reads CASSGWDSQNTEAFF. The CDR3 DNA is TGCGCCAGCAGCGGATGGGACAGTCAGAACACTGAAGCTTTCTTT.

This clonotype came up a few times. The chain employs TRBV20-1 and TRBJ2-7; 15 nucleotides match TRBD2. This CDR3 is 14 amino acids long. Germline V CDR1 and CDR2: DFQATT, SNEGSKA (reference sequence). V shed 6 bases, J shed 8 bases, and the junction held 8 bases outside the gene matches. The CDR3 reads CSASGLAGGYQQYF. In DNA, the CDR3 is TGCAGTGCCTCCGGACTAGCGGGGGGGTATCAGCAGTACTTC.

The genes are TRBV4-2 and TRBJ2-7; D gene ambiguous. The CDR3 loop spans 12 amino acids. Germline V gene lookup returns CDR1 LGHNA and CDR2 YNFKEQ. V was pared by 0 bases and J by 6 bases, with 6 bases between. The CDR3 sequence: CASSQEGSEQYF. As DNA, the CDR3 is TGTGCCAGCAGCCAAGAGGGTTCCGAGCAGTACTTC.

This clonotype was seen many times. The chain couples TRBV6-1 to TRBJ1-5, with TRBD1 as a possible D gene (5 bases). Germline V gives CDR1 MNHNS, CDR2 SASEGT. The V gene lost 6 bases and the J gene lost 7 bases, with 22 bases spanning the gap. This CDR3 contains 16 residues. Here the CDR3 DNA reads TGTGCCAGCAGCGAGGGAGTGGGCAGGGTCGTACAGCCCCAGCATTTT. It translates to CASSEGVGRVVQPQHF.

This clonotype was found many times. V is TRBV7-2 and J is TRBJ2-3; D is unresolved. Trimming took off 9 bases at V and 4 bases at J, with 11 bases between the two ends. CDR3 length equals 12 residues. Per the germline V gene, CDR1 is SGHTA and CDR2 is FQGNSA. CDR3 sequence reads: CASRDGADTQYF. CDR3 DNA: TGTGCCAGTAGAGATGGAGCAGATACGCAGTATTTT.

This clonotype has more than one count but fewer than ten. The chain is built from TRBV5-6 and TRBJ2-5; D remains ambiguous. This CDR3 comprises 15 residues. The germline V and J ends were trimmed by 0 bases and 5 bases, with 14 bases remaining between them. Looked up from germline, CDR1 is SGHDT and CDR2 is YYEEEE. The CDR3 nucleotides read TGTGCCAGCAGCTTGGCCGGCCGAGGAATGGAGACCCAGTACTTC. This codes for CASSLAGRGMETQYF.

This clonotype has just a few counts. The CDR3: CASSQITGYTGYTF. In DNA, the CDR3 is TGCGCCAGCAGCCAGATTACAGGGTACACGGGCTACACCTTC. The chain carries TRBV4-1 and TRBJ1-2, with D possibly being TRBD1 (6 bases). V was shortened by 3 bases and J by 8 bases, with 16 bases between the two germline ends. Per germline, CDR1 MGHRA and CDR2 YSYEKL. This CDR3 is 14 amino acids long.

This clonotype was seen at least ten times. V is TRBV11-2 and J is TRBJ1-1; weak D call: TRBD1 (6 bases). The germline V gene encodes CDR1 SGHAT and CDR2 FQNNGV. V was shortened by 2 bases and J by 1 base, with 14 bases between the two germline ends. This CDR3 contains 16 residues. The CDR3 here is CASSLTWGLKNTEAFF. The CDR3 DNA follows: TGTGCCAGCAGCTTAACGTGGGGGCTAAAGAACACTGAAGCTTTCTTT.

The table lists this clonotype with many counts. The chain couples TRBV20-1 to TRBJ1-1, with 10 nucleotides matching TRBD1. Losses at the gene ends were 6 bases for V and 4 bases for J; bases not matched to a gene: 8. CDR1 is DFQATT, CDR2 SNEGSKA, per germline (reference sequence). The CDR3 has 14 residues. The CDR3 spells CSAETGGATTEAFF. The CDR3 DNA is TGCAGTGCCGAGACAGGGGGCGCGACCACTGAAGCTTTCTTT.

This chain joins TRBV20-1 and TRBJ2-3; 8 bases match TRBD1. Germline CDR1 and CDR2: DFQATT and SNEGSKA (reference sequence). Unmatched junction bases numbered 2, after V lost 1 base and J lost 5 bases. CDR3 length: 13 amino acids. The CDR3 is CSARATGVDTQYF. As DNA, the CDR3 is TGCAGTGCTAGAGCGACAGGGGTAGATACGCAGTATTTT.

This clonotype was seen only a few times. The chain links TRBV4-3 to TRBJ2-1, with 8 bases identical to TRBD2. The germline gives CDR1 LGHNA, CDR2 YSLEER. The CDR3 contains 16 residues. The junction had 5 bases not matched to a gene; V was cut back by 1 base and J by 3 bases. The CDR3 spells CASSQGRAGGYNEQFF. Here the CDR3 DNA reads TGCGCCAGCAGCCAAGGGCGGGCGGGAGGCTACAATGAGCAGTTCTTC.

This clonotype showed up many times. The DNA of the CDR3 is TGCGCCAGCAGCTCCCGGACAGGGGCGCCAGATACGCAGTATTTT. It encodes CASSSRTGAPDTQYF. V usage is TRBV5-1 and J usage is TRBJ2-3; TRBD1 matches 9 bases. V trimming: 3 bases; J trimming: 4 bases; junction bases outside the gene matches: 6. CDR3 length: 15 residues. Germline V CDR1 and CDR2: SGHRS, YFSETQ. Using reference TRBV5-1 and TRBJ2-3 for the parts outside the CDR3, the full variable domain is KAGVTQTPRYLIKTRGQQVTLSCSPISGHRSVSWYQQTPGQGLQFLFEYFSETQRNKGNFPGRFSGRQFSNSRSEMNVSTLELGDSALYLCASSSRTGAPDTQYFGPGTRLTVL.

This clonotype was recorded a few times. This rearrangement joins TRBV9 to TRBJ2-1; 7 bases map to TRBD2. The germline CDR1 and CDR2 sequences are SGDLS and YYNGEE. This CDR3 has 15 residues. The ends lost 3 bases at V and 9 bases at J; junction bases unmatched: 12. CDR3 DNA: TGTGCCAGCAGCGCATACTTTAAGCGGGAAGGTGAGCAGTTCTTC. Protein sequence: CASSAYFKREGEQFF.